This is a list of T cell receptor beta chains from one sample in a study of blood T cell repertoires in COVID-19. Sequencing was performed with immunoSEQ multiplex PCR; in TCRdb, only in-frame clones are kept and a portion is missing. The sample carries approximately 350,000 clones, about 88% recorded once. The sample was peripheral blood. All receptors derive from a woman aged 55-75 years with COVID-19, enrolled during active disease. Each CDR3 is given with its conserved first and last residue. Fields, in order: D gene, CDR3 length, clone size, V gene, J gene, CDR3 DNA, CDR3 protein. A D gene is named only where the DNA matches it firmly. Not all rows give a size; the values are once, few, many and, for expanded clones, a class.

>TRBD2|15|.|TRBV6-5|TRBJ2-1
TGTGCCAGCAGTTACTCTCCTGGTTCTAGCGGTGGGCAGTTCTTC
CASSYSPGSSGGQFF
>.|14|.|TRBV29-1|TRBJ2-3
TGCAGCGTTGCCCTGAGAGGCGGGATAGATACGCAGTATTTT
CSVALRGGIDTQYF
>.|15|.|TRBV11-3|TRBJ2-7
TGTGCCAGCAGCTTAGGCAGGGATAGATTTTACGAGCAGTACTTC
CASSLGRDRFYEQYF
>TRBD2|15|.|TRBV9|TRBJ2-1
TGTGCCAGCAGCGTAGGTAGCGGGGGATACAATGAGCAGTTCTTC
CASSVGSGGYNEQFF
>TRBD2|15|.|TRBV9|TRBJ2-3
TGTGCCAGCAGCGCTCTAGCGGGGGAGGAAGATACGCAGTATTTT
CASSALAGEEDTQYF
>TRBD1|15|.|TRBV10-3|TRBJ2-3
TGTGCCATCAGAGGACAGGGAACTAGCACAGATACGCAGTATTTT
CAIRGQGTSTDTQYF
>.|16|.|TRBV5-5|TRBJ2-5
TGTGCCAGCAGCTCCCTCCAGGGGACATCCGTAGAGACCCAGTACTTC
CASSSLQGTSVETQYF
>.|14|.|TRBV12-5|TRBJ1-3
TGTGCTAGTGGTCCCCGGAGTGACGGAAACACCATATATTTT
CASGPRSDGNTIYF
>.|13|.|TRBV7-3|TRBJ1-2
TGTGCCAGCAGGGGCGCAGGAATCTATGGCTACACCTTC
CASRGAGIYGYTF
>.|12|.|TRBV29-1|TRBJ2-7
TGCAGCGTTGAAAAGGGGACCTACGAGCAGTACTTC
CSVEKGTYEQYF
>TRBD2|14|.|TRBV10-2|TRBJ2-1
TGCGCCAGCACCACGGGACTAGGGACCAATGAGCAGTTCTTC
CASTTGLGTNEQFF
>TRBD1|18|.|TRBV9|TRBJ2-1
TGTGCCAGCAGCGTAGAGGGCTCCGTGGGACAGGGGAAGAATGAGCAGTTCTTC
CASSVEGSVGQGKNEQFF
>.|14|once|TRBV7-2|TRBJ2-2
TGTGCCAGCAGCTTGACAGGCGTCTTCGGGGAGCTGTTTTTT
CASSLTGVFGELFF
>.|15|.|TRBV7-3|TRBJ2-3
TGTGCCAGCAGCCCCCTGGGGGGGCGCACAGATACGCAGTATTTT
CASSPLGGRTDTQYF
>TRBD2|14|.|TRBV18|TRBJ2-3
TGTGCCAGCTCACCCGCGGGGGGGCCAGATACGCAGTATTTT
CASSPAGGPDTQYF
>TRBD1|14|.|TRBV11-2|TRBJ1-5
TGTGCCAGCAGCCCGGGACAGCAGTATCAGCCCCAGCATTTT
CASSPGQQYQPQHF
>TRBD1|15|few|TRBV9|TRBJ2-2
TGTGCCAGCAGGGAGACAGGGGGCGGCACCGGGGAGCTGTTTTTT
CASRETGGGTGELFF
>TRBD2|15|.|TRBV2|TRBJ2-1
TGTGCCAGCAGGGAGGTAGCGGGGGGGAACAATGAGCAGTTCTTC
CASREVAGGNNEQFF
>TRBD1|16|.|TRBV7-2|TRBJ1-1
TGTGCCAGCAGCGCCACAGGGGAACACTCTGTTTGGGGGGCTTTCTTT
CASSATGEHSVWGAFF
>.|12|.|TRBV5-1|TRBJ2-4
TGCGCCAGCAGCCGGCCCGGGAACATTCAGTACTTC
CASSRPGNIQYF
>TRBD2|17|few|TRBV28|TRBJ2-7
TGTGCCAGCAGTCCCCTGGGACTAGCGGGGCCCTTTTACGAGCAGTACTTC
CASSPLGLAGPFYEQYF
>TRBD2|14|.|TRBV4-2|TRBJ2-7
TGTGCCAGCAGCCAATCGGGGGGGGCCTACGAGCAGTACTTC
CASSQSGGAYEQYF
>.|16|once|TRBV29-1|TRBJ2-7
TGCAGCGTTTCGGGGGAATTGACGGGTAGCTCCTACGAGCAGTACTTC
CSVSGELTGSSYEQYF
>TRBD1|16|.|TRBV25-1|TRBJ2-2
TGTGCCAGCAGTCCAGCCGGGACAGGGAACACCGGGGAGCTGTTTTTT
CASSPAGTGNTGELFF
>TRBD1|14|.|TRBV6-2/TRBV6-3|TRBJ1-2
TGTGCCAGCAGTCCGACAGGGGGCTACTATGGCTACACCTTC
CASSPTGGYYGYTF
>.|15|.|TRBV5-6|TRBJ1-1
TGTGCCAGCAGCTTGCCGATGGAGGGCCCAGGGGAAGCTTTCTTT
CASSLPMEGPGEAFF
>.|15|.|TRBV3-1/TRBV3-2|TRBJ2-7
TGTGCCAGCAGCCAAGATTTTGAGTTGTCCTACGAGCAGTACTTC
CASSQDFELSYEQYF
>.|15|.|TRBV30|TRBJ2-1
TGTGCCTGGAGTTTCCTAACTAGCTCCGGGACAGAGGAGTTCTTC
CAWSFLTSSGTEEFF
>TRBD1|13|.|TRBV6-5|TRBJ1-2
TGTGCCAGCACAAGAGGACAGGGCTATGGCTACACCTTC
CASTRGQGYGYTF
>TRBD1|16|.|TRBV4-1|TRBJ1-4
TGCGCCAGCAGCCCACAAAAAGGACAGGGTTGGGAAAAACTGTTTTTT
CASSPQKGQGWEKLFF
>TRBD1|15|.|TRBV5-1|TRBJ1-2
TGCGCCAGCAGCTTGGGACAGGGAGCTAACTATGGCTACACCTTC
CASSLGQGANYGYTF
>.|15|few|TRBV11-3|TRBJ2-3
TGTGCCAGCACCCCGTGGCGGGGAGACTCAGATACGCAGTATTTT
CASTPWRGDSDTQYF